Detailed here is one TCR beta chain. The CDR3 runs to 15 residues. CDR1 SGHTA and CDR2 FQGNSA come from the germline V gene. Losses at the gene ends were 2 bases for V and 5 bases for J; bases not matched to a gene: 7. Assay: immunoSEQ multiplex PCR; the TCRdb copy retains only in-frame clones and omits some. This table has under 200,000 clones, nearly 96% appearing once. The source of the sample is a study of control samples from healthy donors and cancer patients. The gene calls are TRBV7-2 and TRBJ2-5, with TRBD1 matching 8 bases. Source material: blood. This clonotype was obtained from a woman in her 30s in good health. CDR3 nucleotides: TGTGCCAGCAGCTTACAGGGGGCGCGATGGGAGACCCAGTACTTC. Translating gives CASSLQGARWETQYF.